The rows below give T cell receptor beta chains drawn from one sample of a study of PD-1 blockade in mismatch repair-deficient tumors. Assay: immunoSEQ multiplex PCR; the TCRdb copy retains only in-frame clones and omits some. The sample lists around 100,000 clones; about 74% were seen once. Sequencing was performed on peripheral blood, taken approximately 64 weeks after starting pembrolizumab. The receptors here all came from an adult with mismatch repair-deficient cancer. Both conserved end residues are trimmed from each CDR3. Each record gives: V gene, CDR3 length, J gene, CDR3 protein.

v_call: TRBV5-6; cdr3_length: 14; j_call: TRBJ2-1; cdr3_aa: ASSLDPGLGLYEQF
v_call: TRBV13; cdr3_length: 13; j_call: TRBJ2-5; cdr3_aa: ASSLGTARRGTQY
v_call: TRBV7-8; cdr3_length: 14; j_call: TRBJ2-1; cdr3_aa: ASSFSPGGSYNEQF
v_call: TRBV7-9; cdr3_length: 14; j_call: TRBJ2-7; cdr3_aa: ASSLGALAGTDEQY
v_call: TRBV5-1; cdr3_length: 13; j_call: TRBJ1-1; cdr3_aa: ASSFIRGSYTEAF
v_call: TRBV14; cdr3_length: 13; j_call: TRBJ2-6; cdr3_aa: ASSPILTGGNVLT
v_call: TRBV14; cdr3_length: 10; j_call: TRBJ2-5; cdr3_aa: ASSQDIGTQY
v_call: TRBV7-9; cdr3_length: 12; j_call: TRBJ2-7; cdr3_aa: ASSPLANSYEQY
v_call: TRBV5-4; cdr3_length: 11; j_call: TRBJ1-2; cdr3_aa: ASSPDGYYGYT
v_call: TRBV27; cdr3_length: 11; j_call: TRBJ2-6; cdr3_aa: ASTGAGANVLT
v_call: TRBV18; cdr3_length: 14; j_call: TRBJ2-2; cdr3_aa: ASSPPGTGAIGELF
v_call: TRBV7-9; cdr3_length: 14; j_call: TRBJ2-7; cdr3_aa: ASSSTGLAGSYEQY
v_call: TRBV7-9; cdr3_length: 10; j_call: TRBJ2-2; cdr3_aa: ASSPNTGELF
v_call: TRBV19; cdr3_length: 13; j_call: TRBJ2-1; cdr3_aa: ASSPPGRIDNEQF
v_call: TRBV5-6; cdr3_length: 15; j_call: TRBJ2-3; cdr3_aa: ASSETGTSGSIDTQY
v_call: TRBV20-1; cdr3_length: 9; j_call: TRBJ2-5; cdr3_aa: SEGNAETQY
v_call: TRBV11-2; cdr3_length: 14; j_call: TRBJ2-7; cdr3_aa: ASSLARLAVGYEQY
v_call: TRBV7-9; cdr3_length: 14; j_call: TRBJ2-3; cdr3_aa: ASSLKGQGRGDTQY
v_call: TRBV27; cdr3_length: 11; j_call: TRBJ2-2; cdr3_aa: ASRSDNTGELF
v_call: TRBV6-4; cdr3_length: 12; j_call: TRBJ2-3; cdr3_aa: ASRWEDGTDTQY
v_call: TRBV4-3; cdr3_length: 13; j_call: TRBJ2-1; cdr3_aa: ASSQDPAGYNEQF
v_call: TRBV7-2; cdr3_length: 13; j_call: TRBJ1-4; cdr3_aa: ASSLSLATNEKLF
v_call: TRBV7-9; cdr3_length: 9; j_call: TRBJ2-1; cdr3_aa: ASRLANEQF
v_call: TRBV19; cdr3_length: 12; j_call: TRBJ2-3; cdr3_aa: ASSPPGVPDTQY
v_call: TRBV9; cdr3_length: 13; j_call: TRBJ2-1; cdr3_aa: ASSAGGTRSNEQF
v_call: TRBV27; cdr3_length: 13; j_call: TRBJ2-1; cdr3_aa: ASREGDSPFDEQF
v_call: TRBV28; cdr3_length: 12; j_call: TRBJ1-5; cdr3_aa: ASSLLGSNQPQH
v_call: TRBV4-1; cdr3_length: 15; j_call: TRBJ1-3; cdr3_aa: ASSHRDNRLSGNTIY
v_call: TRBV7-6; cdr3_length: 15; j_call: TRBJ2-1; cdr3_aa: ASSYPGTSGTNNEQF
v_call: TRBV27; cdr3_length: 12; j_call: TRBJ2-1; cdr3_aa: ASSLQSPYNEQF
v_call: TRBV19; cdr3_length: 12; j_call: TRBJ1-1; cdr3_aa: ASSTQGFATEAF
v_call: TRBV19; cdr3_length: 13; j_call: TRBJ2-1; cdr3_aa: ASTRLGTGDNEQF
v_call: TRBV7-8; cdr3_length: 14; j_call: TRBJ2-1; cdr3_aa: ASSLSGTSGYNEQF
v_call: TRBV4-1; cdr3_length: 11; j_call: TRBJ2-2; cdr3_aa: ASSQDLAGELF
v_call: TRBV7-9; cdr3_length: 14; j_call: TRBJ1-2; cdr3_aa: ASSPSLGQGIGGYT
v_call: TRBV2; cdr3_length: 11; j_call: TRBJ2-7; cdr3_aa: ASSERSTYEQY
v_call: TRBV5-1; cdr3_length: 12; j_call: TRBJ1-2; cdr3_aa: ASSFWTGDYGYT